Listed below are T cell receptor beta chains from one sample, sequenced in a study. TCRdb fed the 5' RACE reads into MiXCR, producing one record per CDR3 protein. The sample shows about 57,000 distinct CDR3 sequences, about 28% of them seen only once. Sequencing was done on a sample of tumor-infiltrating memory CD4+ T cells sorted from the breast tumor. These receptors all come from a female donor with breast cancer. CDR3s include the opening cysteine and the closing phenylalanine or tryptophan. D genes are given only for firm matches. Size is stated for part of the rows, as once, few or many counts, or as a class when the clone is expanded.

CDR3nt: TGCAGTGCTACCCCTCTAGGGGGATCCTATGGCTACACCTTC; CDR3aa: CSATPLGGSYGYTF; d_gene: NA; v_gene: TRBV20-1; len: 14; j_gene: TRBJ1-2; abundance: NA
CDR3nt: TGCGCCAGCAGCGCAGGACAGGGAAGGACACCCCTCCACTTT; CDR3aa: CASSAGQGRTPLHF; d_gene: TRBD1; v_gene: TRBV5-1; len: 14; j_gene: TRBJ1-6; abundance: NA
CDR3nt: TGCGCCAGCAGCTTTGGTGGCATTCACACTGAAGCTTTCTTT; CDR3aa: CASSFGGIHTEAFF; d_gene: NA; v_gene: TRBV5-1; len: 14; j_gene: TRBJ1-1; abundance: few
CDR3nt: TGTGCCACCAGTGATTATGGGACAGGGTCCTACAATGAGCAGTTCTTC; CDR3aa: CATSDYGTGSYNEQFF; d_gene: TRBD1; v_gene: TRBV24-1; len: 16; j_gene: TRBJ2-1; abundance: many
CDR3nt: TGTGCCAGCAGCGTAGATCCAGTGAGCTCTGGAAACACCATATATTTT; CDR3aa: CASSVDPVSSGNTIYF; d_gene: NA; v_gene: TRBV9; len: 16; j_gene: TRBJ1-3; abundance: NA
CDR3nt: TGTGCCAGCAGCGTAGGACTAGCGGGGAGCTCCTACGAGCGGTACTTC; CDR3aa: CASSVGLAGSSYERYF; d_gene: TRBD2; v_gene: TRBV9; len: 16; j_gene: TRBJ2-7; abundance: NA
CDR3nt: TGCGCCAGCAGCCAGCAAACAGGGGGCGGCAGCACAGATACGCAGTATTTT; CDR3aa: CASSQQTGGGSTDTQYF; d_gene: TRBD1; v_gene: TRBV4-3; len: 17; j_gene: TRBJ2-3; abundance: few
CDR3nt: TGCAGCGTTGACGAAAAACAGTGCCGCTATGGCTACACCTTC; CDR3aa: CSVDEKQCRYGYTF; d_gene: NA; v_gene: TRBV29-1; len: 14; j_gene: TRBJ1-2; abundance: few
CDR3nt: TGTGCCAGCAGCCGCAACACTGAAGCTTTCTTT; CDR3aa: CASSRNTEAFF; d_gene: NA; v_gene: TRBV5-6; len: 11; j_gene: TRBJ1-1; abundance: few
CDR3nt: TGTGCCAGCAGCCAAGGGGGGGTTCAGCAGGGATCTTTCTTT; CDR3aa: CASSQGGVQQGSFF; d_gene: NA; v_gene: TRBV3-1; len: 14; j_gene: TRBJ1-1; abundance: NA
CDR3nt: TGCGCCAGCAGCTTGGAAGGGGGTTTGGGTGACACTGAAGCTTTCTTT; CDR3aa: CASSLEGGLGDTEAFF; d_gene: NA; v_gene: TRBV5-1; len: 16; j_gene: TRBJ1-1; abundance: few
CDR3nt: TGTGCCAGCAGTTCCACTTTGGGCCCAGATCAGCCCCAGCATTTT; CDR3aa: CASSSTLGPDQPQHF; d_gene: NA; v_gene: TRBV6-6; len: 15; j_gene: TRBJ1-5; abundance: few
CDR3nt: TGTGCCGGCAGTTACGAGGGACAGGGCAAGAGGCCCCAGCATTTT; CDR3aa: CAGSYEGQGKRPQHF; d_gene: TRBD1; v_gene: TRBV6-2/TRBV6-3; len: 15; j_gene: TRBJ1-5; abundance: few
CDR3nt: TGTGCCAGCAGCTTAGAAAGGGGCCGGGGGACTGAAGCTTTCTTT; CDR3aa: CASSLERGRGTEAFF; d_gene: NA; v_gene: TRBV7-9; len: 15; j_gene: TRBJ1-1; abundance: few
CDR3nt: TGCGCCAACAGCTTGGTGACAGGGGTGACTGAGGCTTTCTTT; CDR3aa: CANSLVTGVTEAFF; d_gene: TRBD1; v_gene: TRBV5-1; len: 14; j_gene: TRBJ1-1; abundance: NA
CDR3nt: TGTGCCAGCGACAAAGGGCCGCTTGAGGCCCGAGAGAAAAAACTGTTTTTT; CDR3aa: CASDKGPLEAREKKLFF; d_gene: NA; v_gene: TRBV6-1; len: 17; j_gene: TRBJ1-4; abundance: NA
CDR3nt: TGTGCCAGCAGAGGGACAGGGGCCGGAAACACCATATATTTT; CDR3aa: CASRGTGAGNTIYF; d_gene: TRBD1; v_gene: TRBV6-6; len: 14; j_gene: TRBJ1-3; abundance: NA
CDR3nt: TGCAGTGCTAGGGGTAGCATCGGCAGACAAGAGACCCAGTACTTC; CDR3aa: CSARGSIGRQETQYF; d_gene: NA; v_gene: TRBV20-1; len: 15; j_gene: TRBJ2-5; abundance: many
CDR3nt: TGCGCCAGCAGCCTTCAGACTAGTTCAAATACGCAGTATTTT; CDR3aa: CASSLQTSSNTQYF; d_gene: NA; v_gene: TRBV5-1; len: 14; j_gene: TRBJ2-3; abundance: few
CDR3nt: TGTGCCAGCAGTCCGGGTGGGGGCGAGGGTCAGCCCCAGCATTTT; CDR3aa: CASSPGGGEGQPQHF; d_gene: NA; v_gene: TRBV7-2; len: 15; j_gene: TRBJ1-5; abundance: few
CDR3nt: TGCGCCAGCAGCTTGGGAGGAGGAACACCTGAAGCTTTCTTT; CDR3aa: CASSLGGGTPEAFF; d_gene: NA; v_gene: TRBV5-1; len: 14; j_gene: TRBJ1-1; abundance: NA
CDR3nt: TGTGCCAGCAGTGGGATGACAGCGCAAGAGACCCAGTACTTC; CDR3aa: CASSGMTAQETQYF; d_gene: NA; v_gene: TRBV6-5; len: 14; j_gene: TRBJ2-5; abundance: few
CDR3nt: TGTGCCAGCACTCCCGGAGGGGGGGACTACGAGCAGTACTTC; CDR3aa: CASTPGGGDYEQYF; d_gene: NA; v_gene: TRBV28; len: 14; j_gene: TRBJ2-7; abundance: NA